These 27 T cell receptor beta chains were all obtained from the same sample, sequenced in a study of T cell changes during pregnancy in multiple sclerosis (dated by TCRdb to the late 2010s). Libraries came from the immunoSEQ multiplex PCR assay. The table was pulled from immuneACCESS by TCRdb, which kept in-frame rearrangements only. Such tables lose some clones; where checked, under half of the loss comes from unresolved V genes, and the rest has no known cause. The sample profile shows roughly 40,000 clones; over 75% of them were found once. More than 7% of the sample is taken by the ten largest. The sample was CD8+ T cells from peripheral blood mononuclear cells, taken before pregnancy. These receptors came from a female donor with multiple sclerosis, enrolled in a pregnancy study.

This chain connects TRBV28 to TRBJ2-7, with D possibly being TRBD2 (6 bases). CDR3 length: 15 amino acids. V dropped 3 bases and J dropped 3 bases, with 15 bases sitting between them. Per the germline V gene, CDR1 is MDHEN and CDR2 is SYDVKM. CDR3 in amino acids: CASSLVGSSNYEQYF. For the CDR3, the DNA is TGTGCCAGCAGTTTGGTCGGGAGTAGTAACTACGAGCAGTACTTC.

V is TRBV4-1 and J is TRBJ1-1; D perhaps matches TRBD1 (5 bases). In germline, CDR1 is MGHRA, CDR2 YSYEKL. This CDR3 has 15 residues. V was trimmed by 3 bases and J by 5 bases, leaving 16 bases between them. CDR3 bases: TGCGCCAGCAGCCAGGGGGGAGTGGGAATGACTGAAGCTTTCTTT. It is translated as CASSQGGVGMTEAFF.

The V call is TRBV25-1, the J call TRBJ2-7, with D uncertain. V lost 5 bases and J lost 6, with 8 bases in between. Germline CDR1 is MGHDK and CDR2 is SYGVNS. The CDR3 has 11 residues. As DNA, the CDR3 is TGTGCCAGCAGTAGTCACGGCGAGCAGTACTTC. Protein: CASSSHGEQYF.

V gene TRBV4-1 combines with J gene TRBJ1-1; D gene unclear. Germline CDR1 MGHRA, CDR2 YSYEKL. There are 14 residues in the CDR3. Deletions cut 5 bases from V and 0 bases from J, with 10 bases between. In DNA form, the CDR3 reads TGCGCCAGCAGCTTAAAACTTATGAACACTGAAGCTTTCTTT. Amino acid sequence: CASSLKLMNTEAFF.

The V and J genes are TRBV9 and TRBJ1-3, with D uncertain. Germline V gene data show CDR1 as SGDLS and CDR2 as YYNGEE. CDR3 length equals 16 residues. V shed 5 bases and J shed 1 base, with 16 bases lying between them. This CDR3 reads CASRRGRPVSGNTIYF. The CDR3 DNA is TGTGCCAGCAGGCGAGGCAGACCCGTATCTGGAAACACCATATATTTT.

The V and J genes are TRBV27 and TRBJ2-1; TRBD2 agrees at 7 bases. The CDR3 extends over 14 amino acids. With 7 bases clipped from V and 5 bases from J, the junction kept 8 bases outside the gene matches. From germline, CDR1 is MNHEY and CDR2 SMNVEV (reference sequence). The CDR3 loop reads CASTGREYHNEQFF. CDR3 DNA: TGTGCCAGCACGGGGAGGGAATACCACAATGAGCAGTTCTTC.

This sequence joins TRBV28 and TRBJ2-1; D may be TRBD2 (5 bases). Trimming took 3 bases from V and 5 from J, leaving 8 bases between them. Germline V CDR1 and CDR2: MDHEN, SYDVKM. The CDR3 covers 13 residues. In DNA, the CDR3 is TGTGCCAGCAGTTTCCGAGCGGACAATGAGCAGTTCTTC. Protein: CASSFRADNEQFF.

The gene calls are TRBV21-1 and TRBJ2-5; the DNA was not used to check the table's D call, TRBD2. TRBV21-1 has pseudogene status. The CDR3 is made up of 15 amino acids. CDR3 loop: CASSKEGREGETQYF. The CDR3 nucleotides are TGTGCCAGCAGCAAAGAAGGACGGGAGGGAGAGACCCAGTACTTC.

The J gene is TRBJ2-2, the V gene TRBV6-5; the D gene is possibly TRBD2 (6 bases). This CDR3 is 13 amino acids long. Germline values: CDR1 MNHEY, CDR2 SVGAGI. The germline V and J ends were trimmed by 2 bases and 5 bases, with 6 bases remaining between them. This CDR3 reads CASSYSGTGELFF. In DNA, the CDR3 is TGTGCCAGCAGTTACAGCGGGACCGGGGAGCTGTTTTTT.

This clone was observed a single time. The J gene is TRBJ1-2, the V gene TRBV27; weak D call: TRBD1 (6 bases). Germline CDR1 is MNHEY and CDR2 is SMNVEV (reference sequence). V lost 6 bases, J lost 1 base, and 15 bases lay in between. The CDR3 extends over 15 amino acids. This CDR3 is CASSSTRTDNYGYTF. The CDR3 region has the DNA TGTGCCAGCAGCTCTACACGGACAGATAACTATGGCTACACCTTC.

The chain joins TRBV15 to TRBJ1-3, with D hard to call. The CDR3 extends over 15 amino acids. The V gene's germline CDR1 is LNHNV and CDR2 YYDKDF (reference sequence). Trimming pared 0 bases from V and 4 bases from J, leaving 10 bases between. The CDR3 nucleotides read TGTGCCACCAGCAGAGAAGCGAATCCAGGAAACACCATATATTTT. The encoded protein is CATSREANPGNTIYF.

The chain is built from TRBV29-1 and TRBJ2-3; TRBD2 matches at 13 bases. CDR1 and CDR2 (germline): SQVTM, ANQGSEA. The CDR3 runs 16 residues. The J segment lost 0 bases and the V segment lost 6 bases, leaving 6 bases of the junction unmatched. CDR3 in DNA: TGCAGCGTAATGACGGGACTAGCGGGGAGCACAGATACGCAGTATTTT. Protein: CSVMTGLAGSTDTQYF.

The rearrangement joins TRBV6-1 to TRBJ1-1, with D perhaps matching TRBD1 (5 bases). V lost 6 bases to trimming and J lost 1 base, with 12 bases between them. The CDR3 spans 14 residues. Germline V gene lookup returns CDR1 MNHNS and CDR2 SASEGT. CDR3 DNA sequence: TGTGCCAGCAGGGGGGAGGTCGGGAACACTGAAGCTTTCTTT. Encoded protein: CASRGEVGNTEAFF.

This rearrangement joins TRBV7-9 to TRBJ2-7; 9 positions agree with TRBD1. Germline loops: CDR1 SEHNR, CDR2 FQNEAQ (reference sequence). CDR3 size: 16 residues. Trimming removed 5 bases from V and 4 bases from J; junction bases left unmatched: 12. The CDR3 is CASSTPSGDRDYEQYF. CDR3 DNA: TGTGCCAGCAGCACGCCAAGCGGGGACAGGGATTACGAGCAGTACTTC.

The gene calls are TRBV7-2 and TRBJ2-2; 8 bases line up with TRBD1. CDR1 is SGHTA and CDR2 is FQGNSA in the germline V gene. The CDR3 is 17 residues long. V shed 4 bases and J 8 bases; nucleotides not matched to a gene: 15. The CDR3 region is CASSSAGTGYRRGELFF. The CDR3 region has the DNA TGTGCCAGCAGCTCTGCCGGGACAGGTTACCGGAGGGGGGAGCTGTTTTTT.

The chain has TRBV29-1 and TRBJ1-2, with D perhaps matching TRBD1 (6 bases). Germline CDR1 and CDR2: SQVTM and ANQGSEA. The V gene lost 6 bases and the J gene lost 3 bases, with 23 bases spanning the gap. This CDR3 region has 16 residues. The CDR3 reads CSVPKKQGKGDYGYTF. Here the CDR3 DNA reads TGCAGCGTCCCGAAGAAACAGGGAAAAGGCGACTATGGCTACACCTTC.

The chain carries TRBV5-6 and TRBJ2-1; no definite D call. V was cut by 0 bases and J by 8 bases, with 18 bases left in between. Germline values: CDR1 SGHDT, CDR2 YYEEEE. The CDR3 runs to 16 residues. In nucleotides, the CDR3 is TGTGCCAGCAGCTTGGAGCACGCCACCCCCTCATATGAGCAGTTCTTC. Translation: CASSLEHATPSYEQFF.

For the CDR3, the DNA is TGTGCCAGCAGCTTCCTAGCCGGCTATGAGCAGTTCTTC. Translated, it gives CASSFLAGYEQFF. The rearrangement joins TRBV11-3 to TRBJ2-1; TRBD2 is a possible D gene (5 bases). This CDR3 region has 13 residues. Germline assignment: CDR1 SGHNT and CDR2 YENEEA. Trimming shortened V by 3 bases and J by 8 bases, and 11 bases separated the two germline ends.

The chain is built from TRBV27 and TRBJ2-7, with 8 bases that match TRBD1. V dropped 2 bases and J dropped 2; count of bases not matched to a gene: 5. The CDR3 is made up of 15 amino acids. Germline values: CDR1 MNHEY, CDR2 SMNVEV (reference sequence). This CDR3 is CASSLTGTGTYEQYF. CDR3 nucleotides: TGTGCCAGCAGTTTAACCGGGACAGGTACCTACGAGCAGTACTTC.

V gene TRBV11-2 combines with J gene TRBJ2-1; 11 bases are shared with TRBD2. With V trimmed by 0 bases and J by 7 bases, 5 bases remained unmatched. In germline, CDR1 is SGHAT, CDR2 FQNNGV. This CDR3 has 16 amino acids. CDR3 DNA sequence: TGTGCCAGCAGCTTAGAAGCGCTAGCGGGAGGAAATGAGCAGTTCTTC. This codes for CASSLEALAGGNEQFF.

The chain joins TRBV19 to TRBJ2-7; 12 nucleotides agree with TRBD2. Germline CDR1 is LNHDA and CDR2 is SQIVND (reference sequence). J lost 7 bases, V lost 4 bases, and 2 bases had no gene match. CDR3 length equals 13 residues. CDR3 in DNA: TGTGCCAGTAGTAGGACTAGCGGGAATGAGCAGTACTTC. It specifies CASSRTSGNEQYF. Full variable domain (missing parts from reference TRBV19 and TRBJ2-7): DGGITQSPKYLFRKEGQNVTLSCEQNLNHDAMYWYRQDPGQGLRLIYYSQIVNDFQKGDIAEGYSVSREKKESFPLTVTSAQKNPTAFYLCASSRTSGNEQYFGPGTRLTVT.

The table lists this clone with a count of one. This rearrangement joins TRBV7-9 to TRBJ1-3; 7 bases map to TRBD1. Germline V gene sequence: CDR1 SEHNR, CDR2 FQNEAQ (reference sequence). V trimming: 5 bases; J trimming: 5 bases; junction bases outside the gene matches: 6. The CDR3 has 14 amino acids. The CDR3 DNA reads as TGTGCCAGCAGCGAGACAGGGACCCGAAACACCATATATTTT. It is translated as CASSETGTRNTIYF. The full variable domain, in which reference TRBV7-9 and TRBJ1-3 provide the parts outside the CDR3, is DTGVSQNPRHKITKRGQNVTFRCDPISEHNRLYWYRQTLGQGPEFLTYFQNEAQLEKSRLLSDRFSAERPKGSFSTLEIQRTEQGDSAMYLCASSETGTRNTIYFGEGSWLTVV.

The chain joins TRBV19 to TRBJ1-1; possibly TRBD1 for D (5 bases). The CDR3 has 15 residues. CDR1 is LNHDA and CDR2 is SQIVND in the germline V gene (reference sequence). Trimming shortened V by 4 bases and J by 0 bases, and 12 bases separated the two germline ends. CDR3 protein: CASSRGRGMNTEAFF. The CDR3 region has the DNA TGTGCCAGTAGTAGAGGACGGGGGATGAACACTGAAGCTTTCTTT. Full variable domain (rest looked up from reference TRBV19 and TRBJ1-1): DGGITQSPKYLFRKEGQNVTLSCEQNLNHDAMYWYRQDPGQGLRLIYYSQIVNDFQKGDIAEGYSVSREKKESFPLTVTSAQKNPTAFYLCASSRGRGMNTEAFFGQGTRLTVV.

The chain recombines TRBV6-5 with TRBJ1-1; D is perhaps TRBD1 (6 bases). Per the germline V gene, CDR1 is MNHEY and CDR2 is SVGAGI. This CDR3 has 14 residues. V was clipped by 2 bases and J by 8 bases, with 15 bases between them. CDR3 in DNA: TGTGCCAGCAGTTACAGATCTGGGCAGGGGGAAGCTTTCTTT. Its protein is CASSYRSGQGEAFF.

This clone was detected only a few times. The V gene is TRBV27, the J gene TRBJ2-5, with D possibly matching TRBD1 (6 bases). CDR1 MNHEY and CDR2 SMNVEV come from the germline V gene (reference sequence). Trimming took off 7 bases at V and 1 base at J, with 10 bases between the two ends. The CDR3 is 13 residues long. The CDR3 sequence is CASKMDSQETQYF. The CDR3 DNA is TGTGCCAGCAAGATGGACAGCCAAGAGACCCAGTACTTC.

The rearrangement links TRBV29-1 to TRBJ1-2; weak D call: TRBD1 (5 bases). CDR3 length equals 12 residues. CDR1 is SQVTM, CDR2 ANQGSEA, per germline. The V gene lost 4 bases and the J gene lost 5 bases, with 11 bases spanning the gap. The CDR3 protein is CSVATGTYGYTF. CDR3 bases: TGCAGCGTTGCCACAGGTACTTATGGCTACACCTTC.

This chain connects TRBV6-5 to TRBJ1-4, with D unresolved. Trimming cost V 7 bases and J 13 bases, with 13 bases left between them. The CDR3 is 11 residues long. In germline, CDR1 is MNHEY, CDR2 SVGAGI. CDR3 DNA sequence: TGTGCCAGCATGAACTACGGCTTACTGTTTTTT. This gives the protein CASMNYGLLFF.